The present entry profiles one T cell receptor beta chain with its context. Its antigen is unidentified. The CDR3 sequence is 15 residues long. The germline V and J ends were trimmed by 1 base and 8 bases, with 15 bases remaining between them. Germline CDR1 and CDR2: SGHVS and FNYEAQ. This sample was included in a study of PD-1 blockade in classical Hodgkin lymphoma. The repertoire was sequenced with immunoSEQ multiplex PCR; TCRdb's copy has only in-frame clones and lacks some. The sample records about 41,000 clones, around 69% being singletons. Points from the study as a whole: Excluded were patients who started nivolumab under 1 year after ASCT, a group that had lower diversity.

Time point denoted: cycle 4 day 1 (C4D1), after 6 weeks of nivolumab. Every patient was affected by relapse after autologous stem cell transplantation, while exposure to brentuximab vedotin was not uniform. This TCR was recovered from a human donor with classical Hodgkin lymphoma. The chain links TRBV7-6 to TRBJ2-1, with D perhaps being TRBD1 or TRBD2 (5 bases each). The sequencing here drew on peripheral blood mononuclear cells (PBMCs), taken before the fourth cycle of nivolumab. The CDR3, as DNA: TGTGCCAGCAGCTTAGACGGGGCCCGGCGGGATGAGCAGTTCTTC. Protein product: CASSLDGARRDEQFF.